This section outlines one TCR beta chain sequence together with its context. Its matching antigen is unknown. These data are taken from a study of T cell responses to AZD1222 COVID-19 vaccine. About the research overall: Pooling was applied to second doses at about 4 or about 12 weeks.

Overall study results and limits: With two AZD1222 doses given, Spike-specific TCR breadth and depth both rose.

TCRdb keeps only in-frame clones here, not all; method: immunoSEQ multiplex PCR. The sample has about 120,000 clones, more than 70% seen once; the top ten hold about 9.4%. Trimming shortened V by 6 bases and J by 1 base, and 10 bases separated the two germline ends. The CDR3 length is 13 residues. Germline values: CDR1 SEHNR, CDR2 FQNEAQ (reference sequence). The TCR sequence derives from an adult in good health. The chain couples TRBV7-9 to TRBJ2-7; possibly TRBD1 for D (5 bases). Sample: peripheral blood, taken on day 0 of AZD1222 vaccination. The CDR3 sequence: CASSSRASYEQYF. CDR3 nucleotide sequence: TGTGCCAGCAGTTCCAGGGCATCCTACGAGCAGTACTTC.